Following are 13 T cell receptor beta chains from one sample sequenced in a study of blood T cell repertoires in COVID-19. Libraries were prepared by immunoSEQ multiplex PCR; TCRdb keeps only in-frame clonotypes and omits some of them. This table holds 110,000 to 150,000 clones, around 80% found once. Sequencing input: PBMCs or T cells enriched from blood (not recorded which). These receptors all come from a woman in her forties or fifties who had recovered from COVID-19.

The gene calls are TRBV27 and TRBJ1-3; TRBD1 might be the D (5 bases). V was trimmed by 3 bases and J by 3 bases, leaving 9 bases between them. Germline V gives CDR1 MNHEY, CDR2 SMNVEV (reference sequence). The CDR3 is 14 residues long. DNA for the CDR3: TGTGCCAGCAGTTTGGCGGGGCATGGAAACACCATATATTTT. Translation gives CASSLAGHGNTIYF.

V is TRBV9 and J is TRBJ1-6; D gene unclear. The CDR3 has 15 residues. V lost 0 bases, J lost 4 bases, and 8 bases lay in between. Germline V lookup: CDR1 SGDLS, CDR2 YYNGEE. CDR3 in amino acids: CASSVASDYNSPLHF. The CDR3 DNA is TGTGCCAGCAGCGTAGCCAGTGATTATAATTCACCCCTCCACTTT.

The chain employs TRBV6-6 and TRBJ1-6; a possible D gene is TRBD1 (6 bases). The V gene lost 5 bases and the J gene lost 8 bases, with 16 bases spanning the gap. From germline, CDR1 is MNHNY and CDR2 SVGAGI (reference sequence). The CDR3 totals 15 residues. For the CDR3, the DNA is TGTGCCAGCAGTCCCCCGGGACAAACATATTCACCCCTCCACTTT. This sequence encodes CASSPPGQTYSPLHF.

This rearrangement joins TRBV18 to TRBJ1-2; 7 nucleotides agree with TRBD1. V was pared by 8 bases and J by 0 bases, with 6 bases of the junction left unmatched. This CDR3 has 14 amino acids. The V gene's germline CDR1 is KGHSH and CDR2 LQKENI. The CDR3 DNA reads as TGTGCCAGCACGAGGGACAGAGCTAACTATGGCTACACCTTC. As protein: CASTRDRANYGYTF.

The chain carries TRBV27 and TRBJ1-2; 8 bases agree with TRBD1. Germline V CDR1 and CDR2: MNHEY, SMNVEV (reference sequence). Unmatched junction bases numbered 7, after V lost 6 bases and J lost 4 bases. The CDR3 has 14 amino acids. The CDR3 sequence: CASRPTGGSYGYTF. The CDR3 coding sequence is TGTGCCAGCAGACCAACAGGGGGGAGCTATGGCTACACCTTC.

This sequence joins TRBV29-1 and TRBJ1-2; tentatively, D is TRBD1 (5 bases). The CDR3 is 12 residues long. Germline CDR1 and CDR2: SQVTM and ANQGSEA. Trimming removed 4 bases from V and 3 bases from J, with 9 bases in between. CDR3: CSVVGLHYGYTF. Written as DNA, the CDR3 is TGCAGCGTTGTGGGGCTGCACTATGGCTACACCTTC.

CDR3 loop: CASRRARTGSHEQFF. The CDR3 region has the DNA TGTGCCAGTAGGCGGGCGAGGACAGGGTCCCATGAGCAGTTCTTC. The J gene is TRBJ2-1, the V gene TRBV19; 8 bases align to TRBD1. The germline V gene encodes CDR1 LNHDA and CDR2 SQIVND (reference sequence). V dropped 6 bases and J dropped 8; count of bases not matched to a gene: 12. This CDR3 contains 15 residues. Filled out from reference TRBV19 and TRBJ2-1, the complete variable domain reads DGGITQSPKYLFRKEGQNVTLSCEQNLNHDAMYWYRQDPGQGLRLIYYSQIVNDFQKGDIAEGYSVSREKKESFPLTVTSAQKNPTAFYLCASRRARTGSHEQFFGPGTRLTVL.

The chain links TRBV2 to TRBJ2-1, with TRBD1 matching over 7 bases. Germline V gene lookup returns CDR1 SNHLY and CDR2 FYNNEI. V shed 4 bases, J shed 7 bases, and the junction held 1 base outside the gene matches. The CDR3 extends over 12 amino acids. As DNA, the CDR3 is TGTGCCAGCAGTGGGGACAGAAATGAGCAGTTCTTC. Protein: CASSGDRNEQFF. The entire variable domain, with the rest obtained from reference TRBV2 and TRBJ2-1, is as follows: EPEVTQTPSHQVTQMGQEVILRCVPISNHLYFYWYRQILGQKVEFLVSFYNNEISEKSEIFDDQFSVERPDGSNFTLKIRSTKLEDSAMYFCASSGDRNEQFFGPGTRLTVL.

As DNA, the CDR3 is TGCAGTGCTAGTTCAGGACTAGCGGGGGGCTTTAGCACAGATACGCAGTATTTT. Residues: CSASSGLAGGFSTDTQYF. This sequence joins TRBV20-1 and TRBJ2-3, with 14 bases fitting TRBD2. CDR1 DFQATT and CDR2 SNEGSKA come from the germline V gene (reference sequence). V was pared by 3 bases and J by 0 bases, with 8 bases of the junction left unmatched. This CDR3 is built from 18 residues.

This chain uses TRBV9 with TRBJ2-5; D is ambiguous. The germline V and J ends were trimmed by 4 bases and 3 bases, with 4 bases remaining between them. Germline CDR1 and CDR2: SGDLS and YYNGEE. The length of the CDR3 is 11 residues. The CDR3 is CASSFKETQYF. CDR3 nucleotide sequence: TGTGCCAGCAGCTTTAAAGAGACCCAGTACTTC.

CDR3 DNA: TGTGCCACCGGTCGGGGGGCGAGTAATGAGCAGTTCTTC. Encoded protein: CATGRGASNEQFF. The genes are TRBV27 and TRBJ2-1; possibly TRBD2 for D (7 bases). The CDR3 has 13 residues. The germline CDR1 and CDR2 sequences are MNHEY and SMNVEV (reference sequence). Trimming shortened V by 10 bases and J by 7 bases, and 17 bases separated the two germline ends.

The V gene is TRBV18, the J gene TRBJ2-1, with 9 bases fitting TRBD1. The CDR3 extends over 15 amino acids. Looked up from germline, CDR1 is KGHSH and CDR2 is LQKENI. Trimming at V came to 3 bases and at J to 7 bases, leaving 7 bases not matched to a gene. Here the CDR3 reads CASSPTGGAFNEQFF. The CDR3 DNA sequence: TGTGCCAGCTCACCTACAGGGGGCGCCTTTAATGAGCAGTTCTTC.

V usage is TRBV7-9 and J usage is TRBJ1-2, with D perhaps TRBD1 (5 bases). The CDR3 is 12 amino acids. The germline CDR1 and CDR2 sequences are SEHNR and FQNEAQ (reference sequence). The ends were cut back, 5 bases at V and 6 bases at J, with 10 bases in the middle. The CDR3 region has the DNA TGTGCCAGCAGCGTTGGGGGGGATGGCTACACCTTC. Its protein product is CASSVGGDGYTF.